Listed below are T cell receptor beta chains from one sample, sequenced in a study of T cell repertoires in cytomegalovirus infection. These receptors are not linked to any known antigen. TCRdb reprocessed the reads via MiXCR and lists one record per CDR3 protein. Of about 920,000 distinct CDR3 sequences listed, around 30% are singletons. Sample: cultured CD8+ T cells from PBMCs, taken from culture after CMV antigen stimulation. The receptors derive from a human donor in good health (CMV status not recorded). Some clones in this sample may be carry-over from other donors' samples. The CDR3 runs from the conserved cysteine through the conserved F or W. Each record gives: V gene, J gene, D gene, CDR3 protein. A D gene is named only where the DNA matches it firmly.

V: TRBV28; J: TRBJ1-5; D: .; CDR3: CASSQLINQPQHF
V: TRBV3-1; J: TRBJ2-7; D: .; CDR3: CASSTHRDPRREQYF
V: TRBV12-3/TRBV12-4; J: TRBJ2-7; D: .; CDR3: CASQEGGHYEQYF
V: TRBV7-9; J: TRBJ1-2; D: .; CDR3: CASSLAGWQGSPRPHGYTF
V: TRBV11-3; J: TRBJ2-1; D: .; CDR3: CASSTPISHEQFF
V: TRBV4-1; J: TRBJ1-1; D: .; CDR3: CASSQVPENRVATFF
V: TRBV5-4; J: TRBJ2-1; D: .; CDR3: CASNWAGWNEQFF
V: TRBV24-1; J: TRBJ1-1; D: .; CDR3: CATGGPNTEAFF
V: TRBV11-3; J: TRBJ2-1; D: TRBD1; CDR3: CASSPKPPGQAGDEQFF
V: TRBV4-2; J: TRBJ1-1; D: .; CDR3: CASSQRIVTTEAFF
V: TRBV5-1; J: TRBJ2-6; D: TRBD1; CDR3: CASRFPGQGLGTGANVLTF
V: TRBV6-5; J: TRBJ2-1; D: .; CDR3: CASSYFTGGPHNEQFF
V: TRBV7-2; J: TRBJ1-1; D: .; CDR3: CASSFGGGREAFF
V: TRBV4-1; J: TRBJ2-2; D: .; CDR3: CASSQEIMRSGELFF
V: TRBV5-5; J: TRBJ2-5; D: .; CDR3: CASTQGPGYQETQYF
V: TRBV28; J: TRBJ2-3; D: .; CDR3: CASSLDVTDTDTQYF
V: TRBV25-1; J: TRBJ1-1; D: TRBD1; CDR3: CASSDGTGSVAEAFF
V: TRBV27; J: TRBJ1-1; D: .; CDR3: CASSFQGRNTEAFF
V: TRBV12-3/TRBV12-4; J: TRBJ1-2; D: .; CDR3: CASSLGPTPLAYGYTF
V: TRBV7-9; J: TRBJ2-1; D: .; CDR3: CASSPAWGGNYNEQFF
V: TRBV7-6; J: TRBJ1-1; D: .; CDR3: CASSPGDSTFTEAFF
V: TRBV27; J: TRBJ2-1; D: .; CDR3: CASSSRGGYYNEQFF
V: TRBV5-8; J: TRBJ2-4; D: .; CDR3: CASSQPQGPKNIQYF
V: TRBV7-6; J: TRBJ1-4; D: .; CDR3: CASSPEPGTSIEKLFF
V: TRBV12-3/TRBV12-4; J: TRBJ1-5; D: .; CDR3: CASALHVSSNQPQHF
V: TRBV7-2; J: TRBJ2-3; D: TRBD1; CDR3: CASSLSSGTGSFTDTQYF
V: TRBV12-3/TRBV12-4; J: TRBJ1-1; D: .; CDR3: CASSFPARSNTEAFF
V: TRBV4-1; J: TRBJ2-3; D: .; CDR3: CASSQARTARTDTQYF
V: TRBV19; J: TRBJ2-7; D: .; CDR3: CASSAGRGSPYEQYF
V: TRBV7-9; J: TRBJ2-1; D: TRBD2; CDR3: CASSLEAGAHNEQFF
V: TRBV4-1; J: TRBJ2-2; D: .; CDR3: CASSHVPTANTGELFF
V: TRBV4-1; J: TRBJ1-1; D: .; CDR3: CASSQERSGHLNTEAFF
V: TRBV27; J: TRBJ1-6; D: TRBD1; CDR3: CVSSWTGDSPLHF
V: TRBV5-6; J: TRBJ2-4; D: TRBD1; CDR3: CASSLGTGPGTGFTIQYF
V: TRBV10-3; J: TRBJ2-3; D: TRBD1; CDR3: CATTDRDASMAQNF
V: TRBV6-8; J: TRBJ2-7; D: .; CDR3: CASSPQGRPDEQYF
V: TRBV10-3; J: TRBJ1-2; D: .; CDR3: CAISGSFESSDYGYTF
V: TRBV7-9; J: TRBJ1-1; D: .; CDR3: CASSSSDTFTEAFF
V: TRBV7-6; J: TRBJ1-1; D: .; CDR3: CASSDTSTEAFF
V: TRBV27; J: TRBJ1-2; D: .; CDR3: CASSLLVGGRVYGYTF
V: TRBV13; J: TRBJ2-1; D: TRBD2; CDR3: CASSLHSSGAYNEQFF